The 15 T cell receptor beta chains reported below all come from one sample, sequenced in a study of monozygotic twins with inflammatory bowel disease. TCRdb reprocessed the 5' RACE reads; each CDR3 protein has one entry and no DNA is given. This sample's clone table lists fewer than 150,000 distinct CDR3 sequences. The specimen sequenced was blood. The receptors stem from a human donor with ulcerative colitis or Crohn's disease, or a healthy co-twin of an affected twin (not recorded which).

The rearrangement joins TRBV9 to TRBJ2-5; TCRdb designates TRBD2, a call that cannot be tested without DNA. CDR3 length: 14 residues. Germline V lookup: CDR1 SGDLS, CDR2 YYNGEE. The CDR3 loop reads CASSVREGGETQYF.

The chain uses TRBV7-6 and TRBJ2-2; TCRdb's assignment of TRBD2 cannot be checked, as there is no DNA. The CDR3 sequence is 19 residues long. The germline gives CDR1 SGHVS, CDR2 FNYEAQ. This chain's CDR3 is CASSLVAWTSGGAVGELFF.

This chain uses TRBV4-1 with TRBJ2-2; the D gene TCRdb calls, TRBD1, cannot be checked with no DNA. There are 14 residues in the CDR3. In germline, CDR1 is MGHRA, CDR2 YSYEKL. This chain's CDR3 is CASSQIQGAGELFF.

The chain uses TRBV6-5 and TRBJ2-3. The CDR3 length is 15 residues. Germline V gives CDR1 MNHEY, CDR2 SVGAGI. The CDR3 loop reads CASSYSRQSTDTQYF.

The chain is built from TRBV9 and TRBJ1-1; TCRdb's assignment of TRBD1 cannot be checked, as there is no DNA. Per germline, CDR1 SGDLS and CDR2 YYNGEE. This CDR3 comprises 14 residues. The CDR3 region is CASSHRTGAKEAFF.

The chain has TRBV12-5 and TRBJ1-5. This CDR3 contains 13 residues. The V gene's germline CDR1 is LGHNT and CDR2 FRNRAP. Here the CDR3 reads CASDEGTNQPQHF.

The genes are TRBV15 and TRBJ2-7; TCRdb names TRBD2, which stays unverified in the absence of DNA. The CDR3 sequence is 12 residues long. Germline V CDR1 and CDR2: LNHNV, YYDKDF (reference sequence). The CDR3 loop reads CATSRPRDEQYF.

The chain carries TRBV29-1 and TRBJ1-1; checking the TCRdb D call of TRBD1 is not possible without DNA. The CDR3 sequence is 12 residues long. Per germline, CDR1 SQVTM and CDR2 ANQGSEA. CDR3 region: CSVGGAIYEAFF.

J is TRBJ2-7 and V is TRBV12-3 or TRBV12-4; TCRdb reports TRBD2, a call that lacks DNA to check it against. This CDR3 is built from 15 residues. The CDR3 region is CASSPRTLGPYEQYF.

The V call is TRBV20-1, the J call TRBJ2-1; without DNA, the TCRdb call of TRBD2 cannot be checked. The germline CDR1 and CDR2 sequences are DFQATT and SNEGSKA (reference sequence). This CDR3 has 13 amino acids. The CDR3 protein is CSAFTSGPNEQFF.

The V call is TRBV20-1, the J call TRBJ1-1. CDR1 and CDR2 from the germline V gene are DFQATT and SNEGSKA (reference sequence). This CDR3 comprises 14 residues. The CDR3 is CSARDRAGSTEAFF.

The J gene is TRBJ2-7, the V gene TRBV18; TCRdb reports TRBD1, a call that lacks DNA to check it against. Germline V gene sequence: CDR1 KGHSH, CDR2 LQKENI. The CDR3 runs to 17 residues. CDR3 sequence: CASSPTQGTLIPYEQYF. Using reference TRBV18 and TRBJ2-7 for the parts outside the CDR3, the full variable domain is NAGVMQNPRHLVRRRGQEARLRCSPMKGHSHVYWYRQLPEEGLKFMVYLQKENIIDESGMPKERFSAEFPKEGPSILRIQQVVRGDSAAYFCASSPTQGTLIPYEQYFGPGTRLTVT.

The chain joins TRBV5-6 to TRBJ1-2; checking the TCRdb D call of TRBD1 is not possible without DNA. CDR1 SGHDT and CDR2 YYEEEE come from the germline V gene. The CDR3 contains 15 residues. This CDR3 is CASSGRTEPNYGYTF.

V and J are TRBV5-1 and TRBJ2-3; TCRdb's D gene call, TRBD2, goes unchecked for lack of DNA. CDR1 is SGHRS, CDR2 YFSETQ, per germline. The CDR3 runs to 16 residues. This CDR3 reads CASSYPSGGRTDTQYF.

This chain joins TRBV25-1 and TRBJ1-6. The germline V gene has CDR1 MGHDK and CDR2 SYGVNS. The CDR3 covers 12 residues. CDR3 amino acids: CASRDTSAPLHF.